What follows are 12 T cell receptor beta chains derived from one specimen sequenced in a study of T cell responses to AZD1222 COVID-19 vaccine. Measured with immunoSEQ multiplex PCR; TCRdb has only the in-frame clones, and not every one. The repertoire consists of some 150,000 clones, with 85% to 95% occurring once and the leading ten covering approximately 3.9%. The sequencing here drew on peripheral blood, taken on day 0 of AZD1222 vaccination. Receptor source: an adult in good health.

This chain connects TRBV6-5 to TRBJ2-7, with a weak D call TRBD2 (5 bases). This CDR3 is built from 14 residues. CDR1 and CDR2 from the germline V gene are MNHEY and SVGAGI. The V gene lost 6 bases and the J gene lost 5 bases, with 17 bases spanning the gap. The CDR3 sequence is CASRQLVGGHEQYF. The CDR3 bases are TGTGCCAGCAGACAGCTAGTTGGCGGGCACGAGCAGTACTTC.

This clone showed up just once. This chain connects TRBV4-1 to TRBJ2-7, with D uncertain. This CDR3 has 13 residues. Germline CDR1 reads MGHRA; CDR2 reads YSYEKL. V lost 1 base, J lost 4 bases, and 8 bases lay in between. The DNA of the CDR3 is TGCGCCAGCAGCCAAGCGGAAAGGTACGAGCAGTACTTC. Translated, it gives CASSQAERYEQYF.

The genes are TRBV29-1 and TRBJ1-2, with 7 bases matching TRBD1. CDR1 and CDR2 from the germline V gene are SQVTM and ANQGSEA. Trimming removed 6 bases from V and 7 bases from J; junction bases left unmatched: 5. The CDR3 extends over 11 amino acids. CDR3 DNA sequence: TGCAGCGTGTCCGGGACAGTTGGCTACACCTTC. Translating it yields CSVSGTVGYTF.

This chain connects TRBV27 to TRBJ2-3; weak D call: TRBD2 (7 bases). CDR1 is MNHEY, CDR2 SMNVEV, per germline (reference sequence). The CDR3 has 15 amino acids. Trimming pared 4 bases from V and 2 bases from J, leaving 13 bases between. CDR3 loop: CASSSGGGDTDTQYF. CDR3 bases: TGTGCCAGCAGTTCTGGAGGGGGGGACACAGATACGCAGTATTTT.

This chain uses TRBV15 with TRBJ2-7; the match to TRBD2 covers 9 bases. Trimming at V came to 0 bases and at J to 2 bases, leaving 8 bases not matched to a gene. CDR1 LNHNV and CDR2 YYDKDF come from the germline V gene (reference sequence). The CDR3 runs to 17 residues. CDR3 DNA: TGTGCCACCAGCAGAGATTTCCGAGCGGGAGGTGCCTACGAGCAGTACTTC. This translates into CATSRDFRAGGAYEQYF. Complete variable domain (other parts from reference TRBV15 and TRBJ2-7): DAMVIQNPRYQVTQFGKPVTLSCSQTLNHNVMYWYQQKSSQAPKLLFHYYDKDFNNEADTPDNFQSRRPNTSFCFLDIRSPGLGDTAMYLCATSRDFRAGGAYEQYFGPGTRLTVT.

This clone was seen more than once but under ten times. The chain joins TRBV7-6 to TRBJ2-2; TRBD2 matches 7 bases. The CDR3 totals 15 residues. Germline values: CDR1 SGHVS, CDR2 FNYEAQ. V dropped 5 bases and J dropped 5; count of bases not matched to a gene: 8. The CDR3 nucleotides read TGTGCCAGCAGCGACACTAGCGACCCGACCGGGGAGCTGTTTTTT. Amino acid sequence: CASSDTSDPTGELFF.

This chain joins TRBV7-6 and TRBJ2-5, with 8 bases that match TRBD2. V trimming: 1 base; J trimming: 3 bases; junction bases outside the gene matches: 7. CDR1 is SGHVS and CDR2 is FNYEAQ in the germline V gene. The CDR3 consists of 16 residues. The CDR3 is CASSLDVLAVKETQYF. The CDR3 DNA reads as TGTGCCAGCAGCTTAGATGTACTAGCGGTTAAAGAGACCCAGTACTTC.

This clone appeared a single time. The J gene is TRBJ2-5, the V gene TRBV5-1; possibly TRBD1 or TRBD2 for D (7 bases each). Trimming shortened V by 4 bases and J by 5 bases, and 15 bases separated the two germline ends. The CDR3 is made up of 14 amino acids. The germline CDR1 and CDR2 sequences are SGHRS and YFSETQ. CDR3 in amino acids: CASSMGTAGETQYF. The CDR3 nucleotides are TGCGCCAGCAGCATGGGGACAGCGGGGGAGACCCAGTACTTC. The full variable domain, rest sourced from reference TRBV5-1 and TRBJ2-5, is KAGVTQTPRYLIKTRGQQVTLSCSPISGHRSVSWYQQTPGQGLQFLFEYFSETQRNKGNFPGRFSGRQFSNSRSEMNVSTLELGDSALYLCASSMGTAGETQYFGPGTRLLVL.

V is TRBV7-2 and J is TRBJ2-1, with D perhaps TRBD1 or TRBD2 (5 bases each). V was clipped by 5 bases and J by 8 bases, with 16 bases between them. The CDR3 is 14 amino acids. Germline loops: CDR1 SGHTA, CDR2 FQGNSA. This chain's CDR3 is CASSAPPLGDEQFF. The CDR3 nucleotides read TGTGCCAGCAGCGCACCCCCTTTGGGGGATGAGCAGTTCTTC.

The chain recombines TRBV5-1 with TRBJ1-2; possible D gene TRBD1, 5 bases. This CDR3 is built from 14 residues. CDR1 and CDR2 from the germline V gene are SGHRS and YFSETQ. V was shortened by 5 bases and J by 4 bases, with 15 bases between the two germline ends. The DNA for the CDR3 is TGCGCCAGCAGAGACGGGGGGGATACCTATGGCTACACCTTC. Amino acids: CASRDGGDTYGYTF.

The genes are TRBV19 and TRBJ2-7; D is perhaps TRBD1 (6 bases). This CDR3 region has 14 residues. V was clipped by 1 base and J by 6 bases, with 13 bases between them. From germline, CDR1 is LNHDA and CDR2 SQIVND (reference sequence). CDR3 sequence (DNA): TGTGCCAGTAGTATAGGGGGACACCTGGGCGAGCAGTACTTC. Protein: CASSIGGHLGEQYF.

The chain joins TRBV7-9 to TRBJ1-3; D uncertain. The V end lost 4 bases, the J end lost 4 bases, and 11 bases lay between the germline ends. The CDR3 is made up of 14 amino acids. CDR1 is SEHNR, CDR2 FQNEAQ, per germline (reference sequence). CDR3 sequence: CASSSPNFGNTIYF. As DNA, the CDR3 is TGTGCCAGCAGCTCCCCAAATTTCGGAAACACCATATATTTT. Filled out from reference TRBV7-9 and TRBJ1-3, the complete variable domain reads DTGVSQNPRHKITKRGQNVTFRCDPISEHNRLYWYRQTLGQGPEFLTYFQNEAQLEKSRLLSDRFSAERPKGSFSTLEIQRTEQGDSAMYLCASSSPNFGNTIYFGEGSWLTVV.